Listed below are T cell receptor beta chains from one sample, sequenced in a study of cytomegalovirus exposure and HLA in healthy donors. The table came from immunoSEQ multiplex PCR; TCRdb's copy has only in-frame clones and leaves some out. The sample holds over 150,000 clones, 82% seen once. Sequencing input: PBMCs. The receptors derive from a woman in her forties or fifties in good health and CMV-seropositive. Each CDR3 is given with its conserved first and last residue. D genes are given only for firm matches. Only some rows state a clone size, as once, few, many or a class for expanded clones.

V gene	J gene	clone size	D gene	CDR3 protein	CDR3 DNA
TRBV5-4	TRBJ2-3	-	TRBD2	CASSLAVGGGRDTQYF	TGTGCCAGCAGCTTGGCCGTGGGGGGAGGGAGAGATACGCAGTATTTT
TRBV7-3	TRBJ1-4	-	-	CASSSGVNEKLFF	TGTGCCAGCAGCTCCGGGGTGAATGAAAAACTGTTTTTT
TRBV10-1	TRBJ2-2	-	TRBD1	CASSDGGTGANTGELFF	TGCGCCAGCAGTGATGGGGGGACAGGGGCGAACACCGGGGAGCTGTTTTTT
TRBV23-1	TRBJ1-1	-	TRBD1	CASRPERGRGIEAFF	TGCGCCAGCAGACCCGAAAGGGGGCGAGGGATAGAAGCTTTCTTT
TRBV5-1	TRBJ2-6	-	-	CASSSGSGANVLTF	TGCGCCAGCAGTTCAGGGTCTGGGGCCAACGTCCTGACTTTC
TRBV7-9	TRBJ1-3	-	-	CASSLHRSGGNTIYF	TGTGCCAGCAGCCTACACCGGAGCGGGGGAAACACCATATATTTT
TRBV19	TRBJ1-2	-	-	CASSPRRADYGYTF	TGTGCCAGTAGTCCCAGGCGGGCGGACTATGGCTACACCTTC
TRBV28	TRBJ1-1	-	TRBD1	CASRETGKLLEAFF	TGTGCCAGCAGAGAGACAGGGAAATTATTGGAAGCTTTCTTT
TRBV7-9	TRBJ2-3	-	TRBD2	CASSSGRGTYTDTQYF	TGTGCCAGCAGCTCCGGGCGGGGGACCTACACAGATACGCAGTATTTT
TRBV11-3	TRBJ2-1	few	TRBD2	CASSLGLAGGLNEQFF	TGTGCCAGCAGCTTGGGACTAGCGGGGGGGCTGAATGAGCAGTTCTTC
TRBV2	TRBJ2-1	-	TRBD2	CASSAETSGGWQFF	TGTGCCAGCAGTGCGGAGACTAGCGGGGGCTGGCAGTTCTTC
TRBV14	TRBJ2-1	-	-	CASSQGGALLYNEQFF	TGTGCCAGCAGCCAAGGGGGCGCGTTACTCTACAATGAGCAGTTCTTC
TRBV27	TRBJ2-7	few	-	CASSLGAASYEQYF	TGTGCCAGCAGTTTAGGGGCTGCCTCCTACGAGCAGTACTTC
TRBV5-6	TRBJ1-3	-	TRBD1	CASSWVGTGGNTIYF	TGTGCCAGCAGCTGGGTTGGGACAGGCGGAAACACCATATATTTT
TRBV9	TRBJ1-6	-	TRBD1	CASGVGTATNSPLHF	TGTGCCAGCGGCGTTGGGACAGCGACTAATTCACCCCTCCACTTT
TRBV2	TRBJ2-7	-	TRBD1	CASRAGQGEFDEQYF	TGTGCCAGCAGGGCGGGACAGGGGGAGTTCGACGAGCAGTACTTC
TRBV7-9	TRBJ2-7	few	TRBD2	CASSLGSSGTEQYF	TGTGCCAGCAGCTTAGGGTCTAGCGGGACCGAGCAGTACTTC
TRBV14	TRBJ1-2	-	-	CASSRGGIYGYTF	TGTGCCAGCAGCCGCGGCGGTATCTATGGCTACACCTTC
TRBV5-4	TRBJ2-3	-	TRBD2	CASSLRVAGPPDTQYF	TGTGCCAGCAGCTTGAGGGTAGCGGGACCGCCAGATACGCAGTATTTT
TRBV6-1	TRBJ2-3	-	TRBD2	CAGLAGTTDTQYF	TGTGCCGGATTAGCGGGGACCACAGATACGCAGTATTTT
TRBV28	TRBJ2-7	-	TRBD1	CASSPTGGTYEQYF	TGTGCCAGCAGTCCGACAGGGGGTACCTACGAGCAGTACTTC
TRBV19	TRBJ2-1	-	TRBD1	CASRRTGGNEQFF	TGTGCCAGTAGGAGGACAGGGGGCAATGAGCAGTTCTTC
TRBV7-8	TRBJ2-1	once	-	CASSFPRTNNEQFF	TGTGCCAGCAGCTTTCCCCGGACAAACAATGAGCAGTTCTTC
TRBV5-1	TRBJ2-7	-	TRBD2	CASSLARDYAYEQYF	TGCGCCAGCAGCTTGGCCCGGGACTACGCCTACGAGCAGTACTTC
TRBV18	TRBJ2-7	-	TRBD1	CASSPPGQGARAQYF	TGTGCCAGCTCACCGCCGGGACAGGGGGCGAGAGCGCAGTACTTC
TRBV28	TRBJ2-1	-	-	CASRNTRLDEQFF	TGTGCCAGCAGAAATACTCGCCTCGATGAGCAGTTCTTC
TRBV28	TRBJ1-3	-	-	CASSSPVASGNTIYF	TGTGCCAGCAGTTCCCCCGTGGCATCTGGAAACACCATATATTTT
TRBV5-4	TRBJ1-4	-	-	CASSLIDSKKLFF	TGTGCCAGCAGCTTGATTGACAGCAAAAAACTGTTTTTT
TRBV7-2	TRBJ2-1	-	TRBD2	CASSLQASGGIEQFF	TGTGCCAGCAGCTTACAGGCTAGCGGGGGGATTGAGCAGTTCTTC
TRBV7-7	TRBJ2-1	-	TRBD2	CASSRGGRGDEQFF	TGTGCCAGCAGCCGCGGTGGGCGGGGGGATGAGCAGTTCTTC
TRBV10-3	TRBJ2-6	-	-	CAISDETGDPPRGLTF	TGTGCCATCAGTGACGAGACAGGCGACCCACCCCGCGGCCTGACTTTC
TRBV5-1	TRBJ1-1	-	TRBD1	CASTGQENTEAFF	TGCGCCAGCACCGGACAGGAGAACACTGAAGCTTTCTTT
TRBV4-1	TRBJ2-5	-	TRBD2	CASSLSGGTRQTQYF	TGCGCCAGCAGCCTTAGCGGGGGGACTCGACAGACCCAGTACTTC